This section outlines one T cell receptor beta chain sequence together with its context. Authors' methods: The assay estimated nucleated cells by amplifying reference gene primers. TCRdb's copy holds only in-frame clones and misses some; the assay was immunoSEQ multiplex PCR. Clonal size and the V and J genes are those of that table, whereas D and trimming came from the DNA. The profile covers a few hundred thousand clones, with roughly 84% appearing a single time and about 3% taken by the ten largest. These data come from a study of blood T cell repertoires in COVID-19. Study in general: Some COVID-19 samples were acute and others convalescent; all came from the United States, Italy and Spain. The cDNA or gDNA used as material had been derived from T cells, B-cell-depleted T cells, or PBMCs.

Sequencing was performed on peripheral blood. This clonotype was sampled from a woman aged 18-29 years with acute or convalescent COVID-19.

CDR3 bases: TGTGCCAGCAGCTTAGCTGGCAGCTCCTACGAGCAGTACTTC. It codes for CASSLAGSSYEQYF. This sequence joins TRBV13 and TRBJ2-7, with D unclear. Per germline, CDR1 PRHDT and CDR2 FYEKMQ (reference sequence). Trimming took off 1 base at V and 0 bases at J, with 7 bases between the two ends. The CDR3 loop spans 14 amino acids.